This T cell receptor beta chain originates from a study of naive and memory T cell subsets. The beta constant-region primer was an equimolar mix of two oligonucleotides covering TRBC1 and TRBC2. The ligated cDNA underwent four PCR rounds using SP2 and nested alpha and beta constant-region primers. TCRdb re-derived calls from the UMI-ligation and nested PCR reads in MiXCR, one entry per CDR3 protein. The table records some 110,000 distinct CDR3 sequences, approximately 37% of them present only once. V dropped 6 bases and J dropped 2 bases, with 14 bases sitting between them. CDR3 length equals 15 residues. CDR1 LGHDT and CDR2 YNNKEL come from the germline V gene (reference sequence). This clonotype was counted once.

The clonotype was recovered from a human donor in good health. V is TRBV3-1 and J is TRBJ2-1; either TRBD1 or TRBD2 may supply D (5 bases each). Source material: central memory CD4+ T cells from blood. The CDR3 region has the DNA TGTGCCAGCAGAAGAACCGGGACCACCTACAATGAGCAGTTCTTC. It translates to CASRRTGTTYNEQFF.